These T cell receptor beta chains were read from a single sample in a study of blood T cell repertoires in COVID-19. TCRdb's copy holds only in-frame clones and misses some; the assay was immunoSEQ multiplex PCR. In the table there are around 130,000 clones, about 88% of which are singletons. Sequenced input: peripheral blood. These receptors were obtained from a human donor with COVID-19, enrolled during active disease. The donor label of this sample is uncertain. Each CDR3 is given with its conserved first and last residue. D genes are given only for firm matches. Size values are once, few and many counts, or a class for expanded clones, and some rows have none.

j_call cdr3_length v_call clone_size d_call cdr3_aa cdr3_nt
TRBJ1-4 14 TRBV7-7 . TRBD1 CASSLDRFNEKLFF TGTGCCAGCAGCTTGGACAGGTTTAATGAAAAACTGTTTTTT
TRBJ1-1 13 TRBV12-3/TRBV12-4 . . CASSLSGRTEAFF TGTGCCAGCAGTTTATCGGGTAGGACTGAAGCTTTCTTT
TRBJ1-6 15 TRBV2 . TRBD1 CASSGTGARNSPLHF TGTGCCAGCAGTGGGACAGGGGCGAGGAATTCACCCCTCCACTTT
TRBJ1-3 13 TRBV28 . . CASSLGLGNTIYF TGTGCCAGCAGCCTTGGGCTTGGAAACACCATATATTTT
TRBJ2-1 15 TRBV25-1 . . CASSASRTEAGEQFF TGTGCCAGCAGTGCCTCCCGTACGGAGGCGGGGGAGCAGTTCTTC
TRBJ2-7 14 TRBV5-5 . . CASSLIRGTYEQYF TGTGCCAGCAGCTTAATCAGGGGTACGTACGAGCAGTACTTC
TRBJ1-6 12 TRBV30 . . CAWGAPGTPLHF TGTGCCTGGGGGGCCCCGGGGACACCCCTCCACTTT
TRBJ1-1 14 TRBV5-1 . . CASSFNTGRDLAFF TGCGCCAGCAGCTTTAATACAGGGAGAGATTTAGCTTTCTTT
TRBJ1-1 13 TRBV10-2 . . CASSGGGNTEAFF TGCGCCAGCAGTGGGGGGGGTAACACTGAAGCTTTCTTT
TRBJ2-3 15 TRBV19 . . CASVGLAEGGDTQYF TGTGCCAGCGTTGGGCTAGCGGAGGGGGGAGATACGCAGTATTTT
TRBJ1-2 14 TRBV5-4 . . CASSRQARNYGYTF TGTGCCAGCAGCCGACAAGCCCGCAACTATGGCTACACCTTC
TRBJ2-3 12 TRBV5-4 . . CASSSDGDTQYF TGTGCCAGCAGCTCCGACGGGGATACGCAGTATTTT
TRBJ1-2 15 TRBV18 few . CASSPPKGQDYGYTF TGTGCCAGCTCACCACCAAAGGGGCAGGACTATGGCTACACCTTC
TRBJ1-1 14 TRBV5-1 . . CASSQALEGTEAFF TGCGCCAGCAGCCAAGCCCTAGAAGGCACTGAAGCTTTCTTT
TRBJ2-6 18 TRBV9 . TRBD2 CASSVPGGGSSGANVLTF TGTGCCAGCAGCGTTCCGGGGGGAGGGAGCTCTGGGGCCAACGTCCTGACTTTC
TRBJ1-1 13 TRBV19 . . CASTHPVRTEAFF TGTGCCAGTACCCACCCTGTTCGGACTGAAGCTTTCTTT
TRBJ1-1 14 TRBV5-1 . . CASRLGAGDTEAFF TGCGCCAGCAGGCTGGGAGCGGGGGACACTGAAGCTTTCTTT
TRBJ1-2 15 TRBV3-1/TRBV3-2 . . CASSQVGLPNYGYTF TGTGCCAGCAGCCAAGTAGGACTTCCTAACTATGGCTACACCTTC
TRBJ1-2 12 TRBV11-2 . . CASSLINYGYTF TGTGCCAGCAGCCTTATTAACTATGGCTACACCTTC
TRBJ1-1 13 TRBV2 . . CAKDISGGAEAFF TGTGCCAAGGACATTTCGGGCGGGGCTGAAGCTTTCTTT
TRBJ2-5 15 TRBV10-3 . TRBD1 CAISERTGIRQTQYF TGTGCCATCAGTGAGAGGACAGGGATCAGGCAGACCCAGTACTTC
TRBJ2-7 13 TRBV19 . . CASSNNPEVEQYF TGTGCCAGTAGTAACAACCCTGAGGTGGAGCAGTACTTC
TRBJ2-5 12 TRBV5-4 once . CASSFEAETQYF TGTGCCAGCAGCTTCGAGGCAGAGACCCAGTACTTC
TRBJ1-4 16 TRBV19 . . CASSIVPPATNEKLFF TGTGCCAGTAGTATAGTACCGCCAGCAACTAATGAAAAACTGTTTTTT
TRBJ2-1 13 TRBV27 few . CASTTSNYNEQFF TGTGCCAGCACCACTAGCAACTACAATGAGCAGTTCTTC
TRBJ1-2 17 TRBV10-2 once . CASSESLSTGTNYGYTF TGCGCCAGCAGTGAGTCCCTCTCGACAGGAACTAACTATGGCTACACCTTC
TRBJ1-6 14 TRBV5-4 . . CASSLDTWHSPLHF TGTGCCAGCAGCTTGGACACGTGGCATTCACCCCTCCACTTT
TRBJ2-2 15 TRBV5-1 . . CASSLSAGVAGELFF TGCGCCAGCAGCTTGTCGGCAGGGGTGGCCGGGGAGCTGTTTTTT
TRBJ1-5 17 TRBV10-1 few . CASRSPDSTYSNQPQHF TGCGCCAGCAGATCCCCAGACAGTACCTATAGCAATCAGCCCCAGCATTTT
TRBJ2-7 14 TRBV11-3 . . CASRRQVSSYEQYF TGTGCCAGCAGACGACAGGTTAGCTCCTACGAGCAGTACTTC
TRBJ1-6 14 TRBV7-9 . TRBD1 CASSLRDRGSPLHF TGTGCCAGCAGCTTAAGGGACAGGGGTTCACCCCTCCACTTT
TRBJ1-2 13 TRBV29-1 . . CSVESGGESSYTF TGCAGCGTTGAATCGGGGGGGGAGAGTAGCTACACCTTC
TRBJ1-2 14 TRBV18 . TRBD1 CASSQSTGDYGYTF TGTGCCAGCTCACAATCGACAGGGGACTATGGCTACACCTTC
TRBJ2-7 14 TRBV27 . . CASSLQVHSYEQYF TGTGCCAGCAGTCTACAGGTCCACTCCTACGAGCAGTACTTC
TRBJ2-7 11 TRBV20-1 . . CSASPRGKLYF TGCAGTGCTAGCCCCAGGGGCAAGCTGTACTTC
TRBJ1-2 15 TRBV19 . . CASTPGDTDNYGYTF TGTGCCAGCACCCCTGGGGACACCGATAACTATGGCTACACCTTC
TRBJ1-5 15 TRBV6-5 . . CASSLESGGNQPQHF TGTGCCAGCAGTTTAGAATCAGGGGGCAATCAGCCCCAGCATTTT